The 17 T cell receptor beta chains in this list originate from one sample, sequenced in a study of T cells in Graves' hyperthyroidism and ophthalmopathy. From RNA transcripts, TCR beta CDR3 regions were amplified. A first-round RT-PCR of the TCR CDR3 used the HTBI primer set. Each CDR3 protein is one row after TCRdb ran MiXCR on the multiplex PCR reads. The data contain 450,000 to 650,000 distinct CDR3 sequences, 13% to 15% of them singletons. Sequencing was performed on blood. The source is a woman under 30 with Graves' ophthalmopathy.

Only a few counts were recorded for this clonotype. The chain combines TRBV2 with TRBJ1-3, with unresolved D. This CDR3 spans 12 amino acids. Germline CDR1 and CDR2: SNHLY and FYNNEI. Trimming took off 2 bases at V and 10 bases at J, with 9 bases between the two ends. The CDR3 DNA reads as TGTGCCAGCAGTGAAACCCCTTGGACCATATATTTT. Protein product: CASSETPWTIYF.

J is TRBJ1-4 and V is TRBV28; 8 bases line up with TRBD1. Looked up from germline, CDR1 is MDHEN and CDR2 is SYDVKM. J lost 5 bases, V lost 4 bases, and 6 bases had no gene match. The CDR3 consists of 15 residues. The CDR3: CASSYHQGANEKLFF. As DNA, the CDR3 is TGTGCCAGCAGTTACCACCAGGGGGCGAATGAAAAACTGTTTTTT.

A remark on this clonotype: A much larger clone sits a single nucleotide away, making a read error possible. V gene TRBV6-2 or TRBV6-3 combines with J gene TRBJ2-7; the match to TRBD1 covers 10 bases. Germline CDR1 is MNHEY and CDR2 is SVGEGT. There are 14 residues in the CDR3. V trimming: 4 bases; J trimming: 7 bases; junction bases outside the gene matches: 7. The CDR3 protein is CASSWSGQGYEQYF. The CDR3, as DNA: TGTGCCAGCAGTTGGTCGGGACAGGGGTATGAGCAGTACTTC.

The chain joins TRBV11-3 to TRBJ2-2; TRBD1 aligns across 8 bases. Germline trimming cut 3 bases from V and 6 bases from J; bases unmatched to any gene: 15. This CDR3 contains 18 residues. The germline V gene has CDR1 SGHNT and CDR2 YENEEA. CDR3 protein: CASSFPLDRGKGAGELFF. CDR3 DNA sequence: TGTGCCAGCAGCTTCCCCCTCGACAGGGGAAAGGGCGCCGGGGAGCTGTTTTTT.

This clonotype was detected only a few times. The J gene is TRBJ1-1, the V gene TRBV6-5; TRBD1 aligns across 7 bases. Germline loops: CDR1 MNHEY, CDR2 SVGAGI. Trimming cost V 2 bases and J 4 bases; bases outside gene matches: 4. The CDR3 length is 14 residues. CDR3 region: CASSYPTGLTEAFF. DNA of the CDR3: TGTGCCAGCAGTTACCCGACAGGGCTCACTGAAGCTTTCTTT.

This clonotype was counted ten times or more. V usage is TRBV20-1 and J usage is TRBJ2-1; D is unclear. The CDR3 runs 11 residues. Germline CDR1 DFQATT, CDR2 SNEGSKA (reference sequence). V lost 1 base and J lost 9, with 7 bases in between. CDR3 coding DNA: TGCAGTGCTAGAGTGGGATCTGAGCAGTTCTTC. This codes for CSARVGSEQFF.

Many counts were recorded for this clonotype. This chain links TRBV11-2 with TRBJ2-1; the match to TRBD2 covers 13 bases. The CDR3 length is 18 residues. Germline lookup yields CDR1 SGHAT and CDR2 FQNNGV. The trim removed 3 bases at V and 4 bases at J, leaving 9 bases unmatched. The DNA of the CDR3 is TGTGCCAGCAGCTTTCTCGGACTAGCGGGAGTAGGGTACAATGAGCAGTTCTTC. It translates to CASSFLGLAGVGYNEQFF. Based on the CDR3 plus reference TRBV11-2 and TRBJ2-1, the full variable domain is EAGVAQSPRYKIIEKRQSVAFWCNPISGHATLYWYQQILGQGPKLLIQFQNNGVVDDSQLPKDRFSAERLKGVDSTLKIQPAKLEDSAVYLCASSFLGLAGVGYNEQFFGPGTRLTVL.

The table lists this clonotype with many counts. The chain carries TRBV6-2 or TRBV6-3 and TRBJ2-7, with 9 positions matching TRBD2. The germline V gene encodes CDR1 MNHEY and CDR2 SVGEGT. This CDR3 region has 16 residues. V lost 6 bases, J lost 1 base, and 10 bases stayed unmatched. CDR3 protein: CASRGVAGVKSYEQYF. CDR3 DNA: TGTGCCAGCAGGGGAGTAGCGGGAGTGAAATCCTACGAGCAGTACTTC.

This clonotype has ten or more counts. This chain joins TRBV27 and TRBJ2-1; D is ambiguous. Looked up from germline, CDR1 is MNHEY and CDR2 is SMNVEV (reference sequence). V gave up 1 base and J gave up 7 bases, with 17 bases separating them. The CDR3 totals 16 residues. CDR3 sequence: CASSLLGRADPNEQFF. CDR3 coding DNA: TGTGCCAGCAGTTTATTAGGTAGGGCCGACCCGAATGAGCAGTTCTTC.

This clonotype has ten or more counts. This chain uses TRBV12-5 with TRBJ2-1; D not certain. Trimming took 7 bases from V and 4 from J, leaving 11 bases between them. This CDR3 is built from 13 residues. Per germline, CDR1 LGHNT and CDR2 FRNRAP. The CDR3 spells CASAPPTYNEQFF. The CDR3 DNA sequence: TGTGCTAGTGCCCCGCCAACATACAATGAGCAGTTCTTC.

This clonotype has at least ten counts. The genes are TRBV9 and TRBJ2-7; maybe TRBD2 (6 bases). The germline V and J ends were trimmed by 4 bases and 6 bases, with 20 bases remaining between them. Germline assignment: CDR1 SGDLS and CDR2 YYNGEE. CDR3 length: 15 residues. CDR3 loop: CASSPLGTSSGEQYF. In DNA form, the CDR3 reads TGTGCCAGCAGCCCTCTAGGGACTTCTTCCGGCGAGCAGTACTTC. Together with reference TRBV9 and TRBJ2-7, the CDR3 gives the full variable domain: DSGVTQTPKHLITATGQRVTLRCSPRSGDLSVYWYQQSLDQGLQFLIQYYNGEERAKGNILERFSAQQFPDLHSELNLSSLELGDSALYFCASSPLGTSSGEQYFGPGTRLTVT.

In this sample, this clonotype turned up many times. The rearrangement joins TRBV29-1 to TRBJ2-1; TRBD1 might be the D (5 bases). The V gene lost 4 bases and the J gene lost 8 bases, with 15 bases spanning the gap. Germline V CDR1 and CDR2: SQVTM, ANQGSEA. The CDR3 is 13 amino acids. The chain's CDR3 is CSVVLSGRDEQFF. Here the CDR3 DNA reads TGCAGCGTTGTCCTTTCAGGGCGCGATGAGCAGTTCTTC.

On this clonotype: A read error may explain this, as a much larger clone is one base away. This chain links TRBV30 with TRBJ2-3; D unresolved. CDR1 is GTSNPN, CDR2 SVGIG, per germline (reference sequence). This CDR3 region has 12 residues. As DNA, the CDR3 is TGTGCCCGGAGTGTGCGTACAGATACGCAGTATTTT. Protein product: CARSVRTDTQYF.

This clonotype came up many times. CDR3 sequence reads: CASSQRPGPYNSPLHF. The CDR3 DNA reads as TGTGCCAGCAGCCAAAGACCTGGACCCTATAATTCACCCCTCCACTTT. The chain links TRBV3-1 to TRBJ1-6, with no clear D. This CDR3 comprises 16 residues. CDR1 is LGHDT, CDR2 YNNKEL, per germline (reference sequence). V was pared by 2 bases and J by 2 bases, with 10 bases between.

This clonotype has just a few counts. The CDR3 loop reads CASRPTTSGRGNEQFF. CDR3 DNA sequence: TGTGCCAGCAGGCCTACGACTAGCGGGAGAGGAAATGAGCAGTTCTTC. V is TRBV6-1 and J is TRBJ2-1, with 12 bases identical to TRBD2. Trimming removed 6 bases from V and 7 bases from J; junction bases left unmatched: 10. The CDR3 runs to 16 residues. The germline CDR1 and CDR2 sequences are MNHNS and SASEGT.

This clonotype came up a few times. The V and J genes are TRBV10-3 and TRBJ2-1; the match to TRBD1 covers 7 bases. Germline lookup yields CDR1 ENHRY and CDR2 SYGVKD. This CDR3 is built from 17 residues. Trimming removed 3 bases from V and 6 bases from J; junction bases left unmatched: 14. The CDR3 coding sequence is TGTGCCATCAGTGACGTCCCGACAGGGCCCGCTCGCAATGAGCAGTTCTTC. Translated: CAISDVPTGPARNEQFF.

Many counts were recorded for this clonotype. The chain uses TRBV12-3 or TRBV12-4 and TRBJ1-3; D uncertain. The CDR3 totals 14 residues. V gave up 5 bases and J gave up 3 bases, with 11 bases separating them. In DNA, the CDR3 is TGTGCCAGCAGTGCCTTTCAGATTGGAAACACCATATATTTT. Translated, it gives CASSAFQIGNTIYF.